The next 5 T cell receptor beta chains were all read from a single sample in a study of blood T cell repertoires in COVID-19. Clones were read by immunoSEQ multiplex PCR, and TCRdb kept only the in-frame ones, dropping some. The sample records a few hundred thousand clones, approximately 86% being singletons. The sequenced sample was PBMCs or T cells enriched from blood (not recorded which). Receptors were obtained from a woman aged 18 to 35 who had recovered from COVID-19.

This clone was seen only a few times. DNA of the CDR3: TGTGCCAGCAGTTACTCCGACAGGGTGGGTGAAAAACTGTTTTTT. Translation gives CASSYSDRVGEKLFF. The chain employs TRBV6-5 and TRBJ1-4; 7 nucleotides agree with TRBD1. V lost 0 bases and J lost 7; bases outside the gene matches: 5. The CDR3 has 15 amino acids. Germline values: CDR1 MNHEY, CDR2 SVGAGI.

V is TRBV5-4 and J is TRBJ1-1; 7 positions match TRBD1. There are 15 residues in the CDR3. Germline CDR1 SGHNT, CDR2 YYREEE (reference sequence). The junction had 8 bases not matched to a gene; V was cut back by 0 bases and J by 6 bases. CDR3 in DNA: TGTGCCAGCAGCTTGGGAAGACAGGGAACCCCTGAAGCTTTCTTT. As protein: CASSLGRQGTPEAFF.

V and J are TRBV5-4 and TRBJ2-1, with 13 bases identical to TRBD2. From germline, CDR1 is SGHNT and CDR2 YYREEE (reference sequence). V was pared by 4 bases and J by 13 bases, with 8 bases of the junction left unmatched. CDR3 size: 14 residues. CDR3 sequence (DNA): TGTGCCAGCAGCCCGGGACTAGCGGGGTTGGAACAGTTCTTC. It yields the protein CASSPGLAGLEQFF. Complete variable domain (other parts from reference TRBV5-4 and TRBJ2-1): ETGVTQSPTHLIKTRGQQVTLRCSSQSGHNTVSWYQQALGQGPQFIFQYYREEENGRGNFPPRFSGLQFPNYSSELNVNALELDDSALYLCASSPGLAGLEQFFGPGTRLTVL.

The J gene is TRBJ1-1, the V gene TRBV5-1, with D perhaps TRBD1 (5 bases). CDR3 length: 14 residues. The ends were cut back, 0 bases at V and 8 bases at J, with 14 bases in the middle. Germline CDR1 and CDR2: SGHRS and YFSETQ. The CDR3: CASSLDLGQGEAFF. Here the CDR3 DNA reads TGCGCCAGCAGCTTGGACTTGGGTCAGGGAGAAGCTTTCTTT.

This chain links TRBV5-1 with TRBJ1-3, with D tentatively TRBD1 (6 bases). V was clipped by 2 bases and J by 1 base, with 13 bases between them. Germline-derived CDR1 and CDR2 are SGHRS and YFSETQ. This CDR3 spans 16 amino acids. CDR3 sequence (DNA): TGCGCCAGCAGCTTCAGGGGAGTAGGATCTGGAAACACCATATATTTT. Translated, it gives CASSFRGVGSGNTIYF.